Listed below are T cell receptor beta chains from one sample, sequenced in a study of regulatory T cells in long-lasting Graves disease. In TCRdb, the multiplex PCR reads were re-called with MiXCR into one record per CDR3 protein. The table includes 400,000 to 550,000 distinct CDR3 sequences, about a sixth detected once. The same specimen was also included in a second study, on T cells in Graves' hyperthyroidism and ophthalmopathy.

Sequenced here: peripheral blood mononuclear cells (PBMCs), sampled at new diagnosis, from a patient treated with antithyroid drugs. All receptors come from a woman under 30 with Graves disease. Both conserved end residues are part of each CDR3. D genes are given only for firm matches. Clone size appears in some rows only: once, few, many, or a class for an expanded clone.

clone_size	j_call	d_call	v_call	cdr3_aa	cdr3_nt
NA	TRBJ2-5	NA	TRBV3-1	CASSQRAPGSETQYF	TGTGCCAGCAGCCAGCGGGCCCCTGGAAGTGAGACCCAGTACTTC
NA	TRBJ2-1	TRBD2	TRBV6-2/TRBV6-3	CASSDKLTSGRMAEQFF	TGTGCCAGCAGCGACAAACTGACTAGCGGGAGAATGGCTGAGCAGTTCTTC
NA	TRBJ1-1	NA	TRBV10-3	CAISEGPNTEAFF	TGTGCCATCAGTGAAGGACCGAACACTGAAGCTTTCTTT
few	TRBJ2-3	TRBD1	TRBV19	CASMNRGFSSTDTQYF	TGTGCCAGTATGAACAGGGGATTCTCTAGCACAGATACGCAGTATTTT
few	TRBJ2-3	NA	TRBV7-9	CASSNLRGTDTQYF	TGTGCCAGCAGCAATCTAAGGGGCACAGATACGCAGTATTTT
NA	TRBJ1-1	NA	TRBV7-8	CASSSDANMNTEAFF	TGTGCCAGCAGCTCCGACGCCAACATGAACACTGAAGCTTTCTTT
many	TRBJ2-1	NA	TRBV2	CASGGDSYNEQFF	TGTGCCAGCGGGGGGGACAGCTACAATGAGCAGTTCTTC
many	TRBJ1-4	NA	TRBV7-2	CASSLDRAPNEKLFF	TGTGCCAGCAGCTTAGATCGTGCGCCTAATGAAAAACTGTTTTTT
few	TRBJ1-2	NA	TRBV4-1	CASSQDFRGSSGYTF	TGCGCCAGCAGCCAAGACTTCCGGGGAAGTAGTGGCTACACCTTC
many	TRBJ2-5	NA	TRBV7-2	CASSLVAEPQETQYF	TGTGCCAGCAGCTTAGTGGCAGAACCCCAAGAGACCCAGTACTTC
NA	TRBJ1-5	NA	TRBV2	CASSSGPRGNQPQHF	TGTGCCAGCAGTTCGGGGCCTAGGGGCAATCAGCCCCAGCATTTT
many	TRBJ1-4	NA	TRBV12-3/TRBV12-4	CASSFPGATNEKLFF	TGTGCCAGCAGTTTCCCGGGAGCAACTAATGAAAAACTGTTTTTT
NA	TRBJ1-1	NA	TRBV28	CASSQPRGATEAFF	TGTGCCAGCAGCCAGCCTCGAGGTGCCACTGAAGCTTTCTTT
many	TRBJ2-1	TRBD2	TRBV13	CASSHRLAGHNEQFF	TGTGCCAGCAGCCACCGACTAGCCGGACACAATGAGCAGTTCTTC
few	TRBJ2-1	TRBD2	TRBV10-3	CAISEAGLADSYNEQFF	TGTGCCATCAGTGAAGCGGGACTAGCGGACTCCTACAATGAGCAGTTCTTC
NA	TRBJ1-2	TRBD1	TRBV4-1	CASSQAPGQGHYGYTF	TGCGCCAGCAGCCAAGCCCCGGGACAGGGACACTATGGCTACACCTTC
many	TRBJ2-3	NA	TRBV11-2	CASSLDETRYYTQYF	TGTGCCAGCAGCTTAGATGAAACACGGTACTATACGCAGTATTTT
many	TRBJ1-2	NA	TRBV2	CASSEGVNYGYTF	TGTGCCAGCAGTGAAGGGGTGAACTATGGCTACACCTTC
NA	TRBJ2-3	TRBD2	TRBV13	CASKPALAGSTDTQYF	TGTGCCAGCAAACCCGCCCTAGCGGGGAGCACAGATACGCAGTATTTT
many	TRBJ2-7	NA	TRBV6-9	CASSSRDKTYEQYF	TGTGCCAGCAGTTCCCGGGACAAGACCTACGAGCAGTACTTC
NA	TRBJ1-1	NA	TRBV3-1	CASSQRNRVAFF	TGTGCCAGCAGCCAACGTAACAGGGTAGCTTTCTTT
few	TRBJ2-2	NA	TRBV11-3	CASTPNQLGNTGELFF	TGTGCCAGCACCCCCAACCAACTCGGGAACACCGGGGAGCTGTTTTTT
few	TRBJ2-7	NA	TRBV19	CASSIIWGTYEQYF	TGTGCCAGTAGTATTATTTGGGGCACCTACGAGCAGTACTTC
few	TRBJ2-1	TRBD2	TRBV7-8	CASRPLAGAGNEQFF	TGTGCCAGCAGACCCCTAGCGGGAGCCGGGAATGAGCAGTTCTTC
many	TRBJ1-2	NA	TRBV7-2	CASSVRVGTDGYTF	TGTGCCAGCAGCGTGCGTGTGGGAACGGACGGCTACACCTTC
NA	TRBJ2-7	TRBD2	TRBV9	CASSVVAGEGEQYF	TGTGCCAGCAGCGTAGTGGCGGGAGAGGGGGAGCAGTACTTC
many	TRBJ2-1	TRBD2	TRBV20-1	CSARDDPGLLNNEQFF	TGCAGTGCTAGAGATGATCCGGGACTACTAAACAATGAGCAGTTCTTC
NA	TRBJ1-1	NA	TRBV6-5	CASSYLPGAEAFF	TGTGCCAGCAGTTACCTCCCCGGGGCTGAAGCTTTCTTT
many	TRBJ2-7	NA	TRBV20-1	CSARVAQSAYEQYF	TGCAGTGCTAGAGTGGCTCAGTCGGCCTACGAGCAGTACTTC
NA	TRBJ2-3	NA	TRBV6-1	CASSSLTDYVDTQYF	TGTGCCAGCAGCTCGCTGACAGACTATGTAGATACGCAGTATTTT